These T cell receptor beta chains were read from a single sample in a study of cytomegalovirus exposure and HLA in healthy donors. Assay: immunoSEQ multiplex PCR; the TCRdb copy retains only in-frame clones and omits some. The data show 62,000 or so clones, approximately 89% seen once. Sequenced input: PBMCs. The receptors stem from a man between 18 and 29 years old in good health and CMV-seronegative. Each CDR3 is given with its conserved first and last residue. Fields, in order: V gene, clone size, J gene, D gene, CDR3 DNA, CDR3 protein. A D gene is named only where the DNA matches it firmly. Expanded clones are given a class, and other clones once, few, many or no size at all.

v_gene: TRBV5-4; abundance: NA; j_gene: TRBJ2-1; d_gene: NA; CDR3nt: TGTGCCAGCAGCCCCTCCGGGACTCCGTACAATGAGCAGTTCTTC; CDR3aa: CASSPSGTPYNEQFF
v_gene: TRBV5-1; abundance: few; j_gene: TRBJ1-6; d_gene: NA; CDR3nt: TGCGCCAGCAGCTTGGGTAGGGAGCGACTCAATTCACCCCTCCACTTT; CDR3aa: CASSLGRERLNSPLHF
v_gene: TRBV5-1; abundance: NA; j_gene: TRBJ1-2; d_gene: TRBD1; CDR3nt: TGCGCCAGCAGCTTTACAGGGGGCGAGTACACCTTC; CDR3aa: CASSFTGGEYTF
v_gene: TRBV29-1; abundance: few; j_gene: TRBJ2-7; d_gene: TRBD2; CDR3nt: TGCAGCGTTGGGGCTAGCGGCTACGAGCAGTACTTC; CDR3aa: CSVGASGYEQYF
v_gene: TRBV13; abundance: NA; j_gene: TRBJ1-5; d_gene: NA; CDR3nt: TGTGCCAGCAGTCGCGGGCCCCGGGACACAAGCAATCAGCCCCAGCATTTT; CDR3aa: CASSRGPRDTSNQPQHF
v_gene: TRBV30; abundance: NA; j_gene: TRBJ1-1; d_gene: NA; CDR3nt: TGTGCCTGGACCACCGCGGGGGTGGCTTTCTTT; CDR3aa: CAWTTAGVAFF
v_gene: TRBV5-1; abundance: few; j_gene: TRBJ2-7; d_gene: NA; CDR3nt: TGCGCCGGCTCAAAATCGGGACAACTCTACGAGCAGTACTTC; CDR3aa: CAGSKSGQLYEQYF
v_gene: TRBV29-1; abundance: NA; j_gene: TRBJ1-2; d_gene: NA; CDR3nt: TGCAGCGTTCCTATCTCGGGGAGACTCCGGGACTATGGCTACACCTTC; CDR3aa: CSVPISGRLRDYGYTF
v_gene: TRBV9; abundance: few; j_gene: TRBJ1-1; d_gene: NA; CDR3nt: TGTGCCAGCAGCGTAGTAACCGGCACTGAAGCTTTCTTT; CDR3aa: CASSVVTGTEAFF
v_gene: TRBV6-5; abundance: once; j_gene: TRBJ2-7; d_gene: TRBD1; CDR3nt: TGTGCCAGCAGTTTCCGGGACAGGGTCTACGAGCAGTACTTC; CDR3aa: CASSFRDRVYEQYF
v_gene: TRBV2; abundance: NA; j_gene: TRBJ2-3; d_gene: NA; CDR3nt: TGTGCCAGCAGTGATGGGCAGGGCTCCCCTATTTGGACAGATACGCAGTATTTT; CDR3aa: CASSDGQGSPIWTDTQYF
v_gene: TRBV6-1; abundance: NA; j_gene: TRBJ2-1; d_gene: TRBD1; CDR3nt: TGTGCCACCATTACAGGGGAATCCTACAATGAGCAGTTCTTC; CDR3aa: CATITGESYNEQFF
v_gene: TRBV29-1; abundance: NA; j_gene: TRBJ2-7; d_gene: NA; CDR3nt: TGCAGCGTTGAAGTAGGGAGCTCCTACGAGCAGTACTTC; CDR3aa: CSVEVGSSYEQYF
v_gene: TRBV7-8; abundance: NA; j_gene: TRBJ2-7; d_gene: TRBD2; CDR3nt: TGTGCCAGCAGCTTTAGGGACTACCCCACCACCTACGAGCAGTACTTC; CDR3aa: CASSFRDYPTTYEQYF
v_gene: TRBV5-4; abundance: NA; j_gene: TRBJ1-2; d_gene: NA; CDR3nt: TGTGCCAGCAGGGCAGAGGACAGTAACTATGGCTACACCTTC; CDR3aa: CASRAEDSNYGYTF
v_gene: TRBV7-2; abundance: NA; j_gene: TRBJ2-7; d_gene: TRBD2; CDR3nt: TGTGCCAGCAGCCCCGACTGGGAGGGGGAGCAGTACTTC; CDR3aa: CASSPDWEGEQYF
v_gene: TRBV6-7; abundance: NA; j_gene: TRBJ1-5; d_gene: NA; CDR3nt: TGTGCCAGCACCACAGGGAAGGATCAGCCCCAGCATTTT; CDR3aa: CASTTGKDQPQHF
v_gene: TRBV6-5; abundance: NA; j_gene: TRBJ2-1; d_gene: TRBD1; CDR3nt: TGTGCCAGCAGTTACACGGGACAGGGAGAGCAGTTCTTC; CDR3aa: CASSYTGQGEQFF
v_gene: TRBV7-9; abundance: NA; j_gene: TRBJ2-7; d_gene: NA; CDR3nt: TGTGCCAGCAGCTGGGGGCCAGGCGAGCAGTACTTC; CDR3aa: CASSWGPGEQYF
v_gene: TRBV5-1; abundance: NA; j_gene: TRBJ2-3; d_gene: TRBD1; CDR3nt: TGCGCCAGCAGGCTGACAGGGTTCCCAGATACGCAGTATTTT; CDR3aa: CASRLTGFPDTQYF
v_gene: TRBV11-3; abundance: NA; j_gene: TRBJ2-7; d_gene: NA; CDR3nt: TGTGCCAGCAGCTTAGATTCCCAGGGCCACTACGAGCAGTACTTC; CDR3aa: CASSLDSQGHYEQYF
v_gene: TRBV30; abundance: NA; j_gene: TRBJ2-5; d_gene: NA; CDR3nt: TGTGCCTGGAGTGTAAACAGGAAAGAGACCCAGTACTTC; CDR3aa: CAWSVNRKETQYF
v_gene: TRBV5-1; abundance: NA; j_gene: TRBJ2-1; d_gene: NA; CDR3nt: TGCGCCAGCAGCTTGGAAGGGTTGCACGAACAAAGGGGTGAGCAGTTCTTC; CDR3aa: CASSLEGLHEQRGEQFF
v_gene: TRBV7-2; abundance: NA; j_gene: TRBJ2-1; d_gene: NA; CDR3nt: TGTGCCAGCAGCTTAGCGAGGGTTGAGCAGTTCTTC; CDR3aa: CASSLARVEQFF
v_gene: TRBV10-1; abundance: few; j_gene: TRBJ1-6; d_gene: TRBD1; CDR3nt: TGCGCCAGCACCCCCTTGCTGGGGCAGGGGGATTACTCACCCCTCCACTTT; CDR3aa: CASTPLLGQGDYSPLHF
v_gene: TRBV10-3; abundance: NA; j_gene: TRBJ2-5; d_gene: NA; CDR3nt: TGTGCCATCAGTGAGTCTATAGAGACCCAGTACTTC; CDR3aa: CAISESIETQYF
v_gene: TRBV30; abundance: once; j_gene: TRBJ1-1; d_gene: NA; CDR3nt: TGTGCCTGGAGTTTGGGGGCCCTTGAAGCTTTCTTT; CDR3aa: CAWSLGALEAFF
v_gene: TRBV7-2; abundance: few; j_gene: TRBJ1-1; d_gene: NA; CDR3nt: TGTGCCAGCAGCTTAGCGCGTTCGCCTGAAGCTTTCTTT; CDR3aa: CASSLARSPEAFF
v_gene: TRBV10-3; abundance: NA; j_gene: TRBJ1-2; d_gene: NA; CDR3nt: TGTGCCATCAACAGTCCGGCTAACTATGGCTACACCTTC; CDR3aa: CAINSPANYGYTF
v_gene: TRBV6-1; abundance: NA; j_gene: TRBJ2-7; d_gene: NA; CDR3nt: TGTGCCAGCAGTGCCGGCGGGGTCGAGCAGTACTTC; CDR3aa: CASSAGGVEQYF
v_gene: TRBV5-1; abundance: NA; j_gene: TRBJ1-2; d_gene: NA; CDR3nt: TGCGCCAGCAGCCCCGGGACTCAAGGGATGGGTGGCTACACCTTC; CDR3aa: CASSPGTQGMGGYTF
v_gene: TRBV28; abundance: NA; j_gene: TRBJ1-1; d_gene: TRBD1; CDR3nt: TGTGCCAGCAGCTACCTACAGGGGGCCGCGTACACTGAAGCTTTCTTT; CDR3aa: CASSYLQGAAYTEAFF
v_gene: TRBV11-3; abundance: NA; j_gene: TRBJ2-3; d_gene: NA; CDR3nt: TGTGCCAGCAGCACGCGGGACTCCCCAGATACGCAGTATTTT; CDR3aa: CASSTRDSPDTQYF
v_gene: TRBV7-2; abundance: NA; j_gene: TRBJ1-2; d_gene: NA; CDR3nt: TGTGCCAGCAGCTTAGTATCGTTTCGGGAGACTAACTATGGCTACACCTTC; CDR3aa: CASSLVSFRETNYGYTF
v_gene: TRBV28; abundance: NA; j_gene: TRBJ2-2; d_gene: NA; CDR3nt: TGTGCCAGCTACCCTCGCGACCTGGGCCTCACCGGGGAGCTGTTTTTT; CDR3aa: CASYPRDLGLTGELFF